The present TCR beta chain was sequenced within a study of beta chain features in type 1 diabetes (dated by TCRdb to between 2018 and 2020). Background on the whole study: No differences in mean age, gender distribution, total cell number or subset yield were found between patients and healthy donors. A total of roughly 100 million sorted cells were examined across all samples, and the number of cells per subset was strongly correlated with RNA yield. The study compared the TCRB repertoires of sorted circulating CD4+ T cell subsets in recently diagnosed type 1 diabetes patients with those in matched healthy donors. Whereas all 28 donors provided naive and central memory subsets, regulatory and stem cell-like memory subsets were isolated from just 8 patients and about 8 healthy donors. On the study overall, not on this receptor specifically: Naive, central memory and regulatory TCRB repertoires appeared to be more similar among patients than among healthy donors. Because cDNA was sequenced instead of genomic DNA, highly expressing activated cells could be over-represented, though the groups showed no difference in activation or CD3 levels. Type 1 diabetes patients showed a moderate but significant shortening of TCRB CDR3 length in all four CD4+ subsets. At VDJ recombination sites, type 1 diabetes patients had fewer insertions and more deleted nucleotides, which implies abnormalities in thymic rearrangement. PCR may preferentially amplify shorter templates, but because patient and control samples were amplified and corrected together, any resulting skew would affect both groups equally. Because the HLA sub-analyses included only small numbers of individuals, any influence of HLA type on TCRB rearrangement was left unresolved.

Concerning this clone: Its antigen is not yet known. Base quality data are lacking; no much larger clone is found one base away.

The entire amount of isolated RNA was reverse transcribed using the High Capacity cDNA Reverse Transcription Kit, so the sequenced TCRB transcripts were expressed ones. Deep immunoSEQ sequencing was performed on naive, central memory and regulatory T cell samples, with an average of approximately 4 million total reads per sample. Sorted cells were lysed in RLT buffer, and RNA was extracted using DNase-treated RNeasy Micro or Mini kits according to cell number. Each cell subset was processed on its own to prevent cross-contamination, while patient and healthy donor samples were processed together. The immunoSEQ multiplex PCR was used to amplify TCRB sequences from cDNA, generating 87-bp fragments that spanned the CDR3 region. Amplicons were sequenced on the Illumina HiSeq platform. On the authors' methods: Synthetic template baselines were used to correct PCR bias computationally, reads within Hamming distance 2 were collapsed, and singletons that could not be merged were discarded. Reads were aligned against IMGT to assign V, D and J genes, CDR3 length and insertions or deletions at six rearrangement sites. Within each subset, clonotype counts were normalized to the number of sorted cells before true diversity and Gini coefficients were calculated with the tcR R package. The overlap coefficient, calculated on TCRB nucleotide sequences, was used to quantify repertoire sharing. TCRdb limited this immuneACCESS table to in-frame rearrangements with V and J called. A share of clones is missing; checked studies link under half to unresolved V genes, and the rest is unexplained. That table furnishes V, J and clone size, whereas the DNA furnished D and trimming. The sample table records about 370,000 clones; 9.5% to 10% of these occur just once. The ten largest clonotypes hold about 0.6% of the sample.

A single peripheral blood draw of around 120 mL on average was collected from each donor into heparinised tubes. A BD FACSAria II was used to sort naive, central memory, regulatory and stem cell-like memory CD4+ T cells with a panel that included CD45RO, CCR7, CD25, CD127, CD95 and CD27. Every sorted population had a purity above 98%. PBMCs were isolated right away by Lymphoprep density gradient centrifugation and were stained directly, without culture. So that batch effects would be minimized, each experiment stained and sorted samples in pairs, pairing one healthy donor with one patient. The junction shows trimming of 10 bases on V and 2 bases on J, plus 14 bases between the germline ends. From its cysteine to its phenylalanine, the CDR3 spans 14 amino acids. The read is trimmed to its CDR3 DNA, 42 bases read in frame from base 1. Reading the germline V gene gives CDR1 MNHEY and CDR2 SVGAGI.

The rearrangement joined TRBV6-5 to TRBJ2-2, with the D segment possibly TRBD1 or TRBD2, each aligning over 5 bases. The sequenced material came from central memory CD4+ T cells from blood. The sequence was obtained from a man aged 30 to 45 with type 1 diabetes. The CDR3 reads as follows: CAITGTKNTGELFF. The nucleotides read TGTGCCATAACCGGGACCAAAAACACCGGGGAGCTGTTTTTT.